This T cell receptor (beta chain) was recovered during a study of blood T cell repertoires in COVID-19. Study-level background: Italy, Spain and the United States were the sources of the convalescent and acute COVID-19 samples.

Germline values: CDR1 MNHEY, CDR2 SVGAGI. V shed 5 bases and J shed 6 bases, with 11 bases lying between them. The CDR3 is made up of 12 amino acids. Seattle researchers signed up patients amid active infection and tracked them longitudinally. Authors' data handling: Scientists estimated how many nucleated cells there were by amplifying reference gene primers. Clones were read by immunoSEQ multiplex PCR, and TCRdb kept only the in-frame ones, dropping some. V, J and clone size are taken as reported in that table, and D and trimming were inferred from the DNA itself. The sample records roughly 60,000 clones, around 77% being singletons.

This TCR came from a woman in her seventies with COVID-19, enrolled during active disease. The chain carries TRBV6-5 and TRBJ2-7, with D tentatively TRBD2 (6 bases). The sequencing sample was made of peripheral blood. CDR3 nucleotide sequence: TGTGCCAGCAGTCGAACCGGGGGCGAGCAGTACTTC. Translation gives CASSRTGGEQYF.